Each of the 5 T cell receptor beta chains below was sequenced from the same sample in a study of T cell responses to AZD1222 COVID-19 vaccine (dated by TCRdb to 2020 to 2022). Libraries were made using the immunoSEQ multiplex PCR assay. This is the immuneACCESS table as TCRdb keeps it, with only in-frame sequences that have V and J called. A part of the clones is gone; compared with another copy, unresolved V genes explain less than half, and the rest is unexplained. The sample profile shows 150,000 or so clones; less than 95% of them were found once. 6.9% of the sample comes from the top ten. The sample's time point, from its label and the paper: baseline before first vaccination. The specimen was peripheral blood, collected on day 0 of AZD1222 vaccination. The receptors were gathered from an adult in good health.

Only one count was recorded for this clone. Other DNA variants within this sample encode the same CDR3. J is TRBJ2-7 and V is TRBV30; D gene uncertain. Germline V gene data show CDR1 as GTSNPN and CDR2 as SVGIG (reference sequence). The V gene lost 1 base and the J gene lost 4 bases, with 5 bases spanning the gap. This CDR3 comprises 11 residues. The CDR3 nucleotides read TGTGCCTGGAGTGCTGGGTACGAGCAGTACTTC. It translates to CAWSAGYEQYF.

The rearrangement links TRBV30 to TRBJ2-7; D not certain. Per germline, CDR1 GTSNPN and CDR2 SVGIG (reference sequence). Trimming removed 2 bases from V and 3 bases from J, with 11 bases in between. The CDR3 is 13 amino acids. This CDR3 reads CAWSRSFLYEQYF. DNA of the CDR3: TGTGCCTGGAGTAGGAGTTTTCTCTACGAGCAGTACTTC.

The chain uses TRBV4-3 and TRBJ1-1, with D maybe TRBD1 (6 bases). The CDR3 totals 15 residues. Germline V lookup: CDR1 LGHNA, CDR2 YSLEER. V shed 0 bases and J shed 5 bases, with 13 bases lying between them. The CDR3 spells CASSQDIAGVTEAFF. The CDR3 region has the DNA TGCGCCAGCAGCCAAGATATAGCAGGGGTTACTGAAGCTTTCTTT.

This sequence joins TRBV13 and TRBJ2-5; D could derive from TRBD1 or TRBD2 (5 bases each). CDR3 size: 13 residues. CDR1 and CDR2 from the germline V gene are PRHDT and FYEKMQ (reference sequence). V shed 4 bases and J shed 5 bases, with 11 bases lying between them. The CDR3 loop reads CASSSLGVETQYF. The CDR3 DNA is TGTGCCAGCAGCTCCCTGGGGGTGGAGACCCAGTACTTC.

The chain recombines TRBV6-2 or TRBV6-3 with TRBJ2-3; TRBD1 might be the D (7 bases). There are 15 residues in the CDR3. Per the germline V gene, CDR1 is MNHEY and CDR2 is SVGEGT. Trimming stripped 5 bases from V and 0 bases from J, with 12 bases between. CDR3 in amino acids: CASSRGTASTDTQYF. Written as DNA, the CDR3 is TGTGCCAGCAGTCGCGGGACAGCCAGCACAGATACGCAGTATTTT.